Shown below are 28 T cell receptor beta chains from a single sample sequenced in a study of cytomegalovirus exposure and HLA in healthy donors. 13 Jbeta primers and 60 Vbeta primers were used for the PCR. TCRdb's copy holds only in-frame clones and misses some; the assay was immunoSEQ multiplex PCR. The table lists tens of thousands of clones, roughly 76% of them singletons. Sequencing input: PBMCs. The source of these receptors is a young man in good health and CMV-seronegative.

The chain has TRBV9 and TRBJ2-7; 12 nucleotides match TRBD1. Germline V gene sequence: CDR1 SGDLS, CDR2 YYNGEE. The CDR3 covers 15 residues. Losses at the gene ends were 2 bases for V and 6 bases for J; bases not matched to a gene: 6. CDR3 in amino acids: CASSVSGTGGREQYF. The CDR3 DNA sequence: TGTGCCAGCAGCGTGTCCGGGACAGGGGGCCGCGAGCAGTACTTC.

Concerning this clone itself: A read error may account for a junction end that differs from germline. The chain combines TRBV11-3 with TRBJ1-2; D gene ambiguous. The CDR3 length is 13 residues. CDR1 is SGHNT and CDR2 is YENEEA in the germline V gene. CDR3 loop: CASSLGPNHGYTF. CDR3 DNA sequence: TGTGCCAGCAGCTTAGGCCCTAACCATGGCTACACCTTC. The entire variable domain, with the rest obtained from reference TRBV11-3 and TRBJ1-2, is as follows: EAGVVQSPRYKIIEKKQPVAFWCNPISGHNTLYWYLQNLGQGPELLIRYENEEAVDDSQLPKDRFSAERLKGVDSTLKIQPAELGDSAVYLCASSLGPNHGYTFGSGTRLTVV.

J is TRBJ1-4 and V is TRBV19, with D unresolved. V was clipped by 9 bases and J by 5 bases, with 19 bases between them. CDR3 size: 15 residues. Germline V gene data show CDR1 as LNHDA and CDR2 as SQIVND (reference sequence). CDR3 amino acids: CASSFPLGRNEKLFF. CDR3 DNA: TGTGCCAGCAGTTTCCCCCTCGGTCGAAATGAAAAACTGTTTTTT.

As to this clone: The sample has other DNA sequences that encode this CDR3 too. V and J are TRBV10-3 and TRBJ1-1; possibly TRBD1 for D (6 bases). Germline CDR1 and CDR2: ENHRY and SYGVKD. This CDR3 region has 13 residues. Trimming shortened V by 6 bases and J by 1 base, and 9 bases separated the two germline ends. CDR3 DNA sequence: TGTGCCATCAGGGACAGAGAGAACACTGAAGCTTTCTTT. Amino acid sequence: CAIRDRENTEAFF.

The chain employs TRBV9 and TRBJ1-1; D possibly corresponds to TRBD1 (6 bases). The CDR3 covers 16 residues. Germline CDR1 and CDR2: SGDLS and YYNGEE. V was pared by 4 bases and J by 0 bases, with 16 bases between. The CDR3 here is CASSLGGRGMNTEAFF. The CDR3 DNA reads as TGTGCCAGCAGCTTGGGGGGGCGCGGCATGAACACTGAAGCTTTCTTT.

V usage is TRBV19 and J usage is TRBJ2-5; tentative D call: TRBD1 (6 bases). The J call may be faulty, since TRBJ2-7 better matches the DNA end. CDR3 length: 13 residues. Germline V gene lookup returns CDR1 LNHDA and CDR2 SQIVND (reference sequence). CDR3 in amino acids: CASSPTGRYEQYF. The CDR3 DNA sequence: TGTGCCAGTAGTCCGACAGGACGCTACGAGCAGTACTTC.

The chain recombines TRBV4-1 with TRBJ1-2, with a tentative D call TRBD1 (6 bases). The CDR3 is 15 residues long. Trimming removed 0 bases from V and 8 bases from J, with 16 bases in between. In germline, CDR1 is MGHRA, CDR2 YSYEKL. The CDR3 nucleotides are TGCGCCAGCAGCCAAGAACCACAGGGTGCAGGAGGCTACACCTTC. Amino acid sequence: CASSQEPQGAGGYTF.

The chain combines TRBV7-7 with TRBJ2-7, with D perhaps TRBD2 (5 bases). V shed 1 base and J shed 7 bases, with 11 bases lying between them. The CDR3 loop spans 13 amino acids. From germline, CDR1 is SSHAT and CDR2 FNYEAQ (reference sequence). The CDR3 region has the DNA TGTGCCAGCAGCTTAGGCGGCGGCGGGGAGCAGTACTTC. Amino acid sequence: CASSLGGGGEQYF.

The chain couples TRBV14 to TRBJ2-4; perhaps TRBD2 as D (5 bases). This CDR3 has 13 residues. Germline V lookup: CDR1 SGHDN, CDR2 FVKESK. V was cut by 4 bases and J by 6 bases, with 10 bases left in between. CDR3 in amino acids: CASSLRGLNIQYF. CDR3 nucleotides: TGTGCCAGCAGCCTCCGGGGTTTAAACATTCAGTACTTC.

This clone was detected only once. The chain recombines TRBV10-3 with TRBJ1-5; D is uncertain. V lost 3 bases to trimming and J lost 4 bases, with 7 bases between them. The length of the CDR3 is 13 residues. Germline-derived CDR1 and CDR2 are ENHRY and SYGVKD. This CDR3 reads CAISDTGNQPQHF. CDR3 bases: TGTGCCATCAGTGACACGGGAAATCAGCCCCAGCATTTT.

CDR3 region: CASSHAGRTEAFF. CDR3 nucleotides: TGCGCCAGCAGCCACGCGGGGCGGACTGAAGCTTTCTTT. The V and J genes are TRBV4-1 and TRBJ1-1, with a weak D call TRBD1 (5 bases). Trimming pared 3 bases from V and 5 bases from J, leaving 10 bases between. This CDR3 region has 13 residues. The germline CDR1 and CDR2 sequences are MGHRA and YSYEKL.

This clone has a handful of counts. This chain connects TRBV28 to TRBJ1-2; D uncertain. V was pared by 3 bases and J by 7 bases, with 9 bases between. The germline V gene has CDR1 MDHEN and CDR2 SYDVKM. The CDR3 totals 12 residues. The CDR3 nucleotides are TGTGCCAGCAGTTTCATCGCGGGTGGCTACACCTTC. It encodes CASSFIAGGYTF.

The V gene is TRBV6-6, the J gene TRBJ2-5, with D tentatively TRBD1 (6 bases). The germline CDR1 and CDR2 sequences are MNHNY and SVGAGI (reference sequence). CDR3 length equals 13 residues. Trimming took off 6 bases at V and 3 bases at J, with 11 bases between the two ends. Here the CDR3 reads CASSSNREETQYF. The DNA for the CDR3 is TGTGCCAGCAGCTCCAACAGGGAAGAGACCCAGTACTTC.

Only a few counts were recorded for this clone. V and J are TRBV10-3 and TRBJ2-3; D unclear. Deletions cut 4 bases from V and 2 bases from J, with 7 bases between. The germline gives CDR1 ENHRY, CDR2 SYGVKD. The CDR3 extends over 13 amino acids. The CDR3 spells CAISGVFTDTQYF. The CDR3 DNA follows: TGTGCCATCAGTGGAGTATTCACAGATACGCAGTATTTT.

The V gene is TRBV7-6, the J gene TRBJ1-5, with D perhaps matching TRBD1 (5 bases). V was trimmed by 5 bases and J by 0 bases, leaving 11 bases between them. CDR1 is SGHVS, CDR2 FNYEAQ, per germline. This CDR3 comprises 15 residues. This CDR3 is CASSTRGGSNQPQHF. CDR3 bases: TGTGCCAGCAGCACCCGGGGGGGTAGCAATCAGCCCCAGCATTTT.

This chain connects TRBV6-5 to TRBJ1-1, with no clear D. Germline-derived CDR1 and CDR2 are MNHEY and SVGAGI. V shed 0 bases and J shed 1 base, with 6 bases lying between them. CDR3 length: 14 residues. The CDR3 reads CASSYSSWNTEAFF. As DNA, the CDR3 is TGTGCCAGCAGTTACTCGTCATGGAACACTGAAGCTTTCTTT.

This clone was seen a few times. V gene TRBV5-1 combines with J gene TRBJ1-2, with 11 bases aligning to TRBD1. There are 16 residues in the CDR3. After removal of 4 bases from V and 6 bases from J, the junction contained 11 bases not matched to a gene. In germline, CDR1 is SGHRS, CDR2 YFSETQ. The CDR3 region is CASSTSGQGGRDGYTF. The DNA of the CDR3 is TGCGCCAGCAGCACCTCGGGACAGGGGGGCCGGGATGGCTACACCTTC.

V and J are TRBV7-8 and TRBJ1-3; D unresolved. The germline CDR1 and CDR2 sequences are SGHVS and FQNEAQ. CDR3 length: 17 amino acids. V was cut by 1 base and J by 2 bases, with 15 bases left in between. CDR3 amino acids: CASSLVLTVKAGNTIYF. Here the CDR3 DNA reads TGTGCCAGCAGCTTAGTACTTACTGTAAAAGCTGGAAACACCATATATTTT.

The chain recombines TRBV7-9 with TRBJ2-7; 7 positions agree with TRBD1. The trim removed 4 bases at V and 3 bases at J, leaving 6 bases unmatched. The CDR3 length is 14 residues. Germline loops: CDR1 SEHNR, CDR2 FQNEAQ (reference sequence). This chain's CDR3 is CASSSRAGGYEQYF. The CDR3 DNA follows: TGTGCCAGCAGCTCCCGGGCAGGGGGCTACGAGCAGTACTTC.

The rearrangement links TRBV27 to TRBJ2-7, with 7 bases identical to TRBD1. The ends lost 5 bases at V and 3 bases at J; junction bases unmatched: 13. The CDR3 sequence is 16 residues long. Germline CDR1 MNHEY, CDR2 SMNVEV (reference sequence). The CDR3 loop reads CASSQIWTGRDYEQYF. CDR3 coding DNA: TGTGCCAGCAGTCAGATATGGACAGGACGGGACTACGAGCAGTACTTC.

The chain links TRBV5-1 to TRBJ1-4; the match to TRBD1 covers 9 bases. This CDR3 comprises 14 residues. V lost 4 bases and J lost 5; bases outside the gene matches: 3. CDR1 and CDR2 (germline): SGHRS, YFSETQ. CDR3 protein: CASSPGTGNEKLFF. CDR3 DNA: TGCGCCAGCAGCCCCGGGACAGGGAATGAAAAACTGTTTTTT.

This clone has a single count. The DNA of the CDR3 is TGTGCCTGGAGTGCAGGTGCCGAGCAGTACTTC. This encodes CAWSAGAEQYF. This chain links TRBV30 with TRBJ2-7; D uncertain. V gave up 1 base and J gave up 6 bases, with 7 bases separating them. This CDR3 has 11 residues. Germline V gives CDR1 GTSNPN, CDR2 SVGIG (reference sequence).

The chain is built from TRBV7-9 and TRBJ2-2, with 7 positions matching TRBD1. The CDR3 is 16 residues long. From germline, CDR1 is SEHNR and CDR2 FQNEAQ (reference sequence). V was pared by 10 bases and J by 3 bases, with 14 bases of the junction left unmatched. Here the CDR3 reads CAIEGAPRQYTGELFF. The DNA for the CDR3 is TGTGCCATTGAGGGGGCCCCTAGGCAATACACCGGGGAGCTGTTTTTT.

This clone was observed a handful of times. The V gene is TRBV4-3, the J gene TRBJ1-1, with D possibly being TRBD1 (5 bases). CDR3 length equals 11 residues. V dropped 9 bases and J dropped 4 bases, with 9 bases sitting between them. Germline loops: CDR1 LGHNA, CDR2 YSLEER. The CDR3 nucleotides read TGCGCCAGTGACGGGGGCACTGAAGCTTTCTTT. Its translation: CASDGGTEAFF.

V usage is TRBV7-2 and J usage is TRBJ1-1; D unresolved. Looked up from germline, CDR1 is SGHTA and CDR2 is FQGNSA. CDR3 length: 13 residues. V lost 1 base and J lost 7, with 10 bases in between. The CDR3 region has the DNA TGTGCCAGCAGCTTAGAGGCACAGATTGAAGCTTTCTTT. Protein sequence: CASSLEAQIEAFF. Complete variable domain (other parts from reference TRBV7-2 and TRBJ1-1): GAGVSQSPSNKVTEKGKDVELRCDPISGHTALYWYRQSLGQGLEFLIYFQGNSAPDKSGLPSDRFSAERTGGSVSTLTIQRTQQEDSAVYLCASSLEAQIEAFFGQGTRLTVV.

The rearrangement links TRBV27 to TRBJ2-4; 8 nucleotides align to TRBD1. V lost 4 bases and J lost 1; bases outside the gene matches: 6. The V gene's germline CDR1 is MNHEY and CDR2 SMNVEV (reference sequence). The CDR3 spans 16 residues. The CDR3 nucleotides read TGTGCCAGCAGTTCAGGGGGCGCGTTGGCCAAAAACATTCAGTACTTC. It encodes CASSSGGALAKNIQYF.

The chain employs TRBV5-1 and TRBJ1-5, with D possibly TRBD1 on 5 matching bases. The CDR3 consists of 16 residues. CDR1 is SGHRS and CDR2 is YFSETQ in the germline V gene. Deletions cut 1 base from V and 0 bases from J, with 11 bases between. For the CDR3, the DNA is TGCGCCAGCAGCTTGTTGCCAGGGTATAGCAATCAGCCCCAGCATTTT. Translated, it gives CASSLLPGYSNQPQHF.

This clone was recorded only once. The chain carries TRBV9 and TRBJ2-5, with TRBD1 as a possible D gene (5 bases). CDR1 SGDLS and CDR2 YYNGEE come from the germline V gene. This CDR3 region has 13 residues. The ends were cut back, 0 bases at V and 5 bases at J, with 8 bases in the middle. Here the CDR3 DNA reads TGTGCCAGCAGCGTAGAGGGGATGGAGACCCAGTACTTC. Its translation is CASSVEGMETQYF.